The sequence of this T cell receptor (beta chain) was determined in a study of identical twins (dated by TCRdb to the mid-2010s). For context, the study as a whole: To test whether fetal clonotypes persist, the study used deep sequencing on TCR alpha and beta repertoires from monozygotic twins, unrelated adults of various ages, and cord blood. Replicate twin experiments were performed at different times using different library preparation protocols to rule out contamination. What the authors observed across the whole study: A weaker excess of twin sharing was found in beta out-of-frame sequences because the signal-to-noise ratio was lowered by fewer shared sequences. Invariant T cells such as MAIT and iNKT could partly confound zero-insertion analyses, although diverse VJ usage argued against such confounding for most clonotypes. In monozygotic twins, out-of-frame TCR alpha sharing was systematically underestimated by recombination models, although the models agreed with sharing between unrelated individuals. Fewer insertions were carried by abundant cord blood beta clonotypes, a similar but weaker trend appeared in young adult naive repertoires, and no such trend appeared in memory repertoires. Because the same donors could not be followed over many years, the conclusions relied on cross-sectional statistical analysis. Compared with coincidental sharing between unrelated individuals, out-of-frame TCR alpha sequences shared between twins showed an excess of sequences with low generation probability.

Only healthy Caucasian donors were included. The twin cohort comprised three pairs of female monozygotic twins, all aged roughly 18 to 30 years. CD4+ and CD8+ T cell populations were isolated with positive isolation kits from Invitrogen. Library preparation employed 5' RACE. Sequencing instrument: Illumina HiSeq 2000. A universal primer binding site was added through template switching, and the final cDNA carried a unique molecular identifier so that TCR cDNA molecules could be counted accurately. Specific primers in the conserved constant-segment region were used to synthesize first-strand cDNA for TCR alpha and beta chains. To control for contamination, every cDNA library carried two barcodes: a SMART-Mk sample barcode plus Illumina barcodes. Two successive PCR steps introduced TruSeq adapter sequences along with Illumina sample barcodes. The TCR alpha and beta cDNA libraries were sequenced on the Illumina HiSeq platform using custom primers. As for how the authors treated the data: MiGEC processed the raw reads to extract unique molecular identifiers, while MiXCR was used to determine the CDR3 positions. For each individual, recombination models were inferred using an EM algorithm with the repgenHMM and IGoR tools. Shared clonotypes were analyzed with the tcR package in R, and sharing was normalized by the product of cloneset sizes. Out-of-frame nonproductive sequences were analyzed to study raw recombination free of thymic and clonal selection effects. TCRdb applied fastp at Q25 and MiXCR to the public reads, then kept only in-frame beta chains. Records with the same CDR3 protein are collapsed into one entry carrying the most frequent genes and DNA. The V and J calls, along with clone size, are taken from TCRdb and not from the paper's own processing. Present in this sample are 460,000 or so distinct CDR3 sequences, 13% to 15% of which were seen just once. The top ten constitute approximately 0.52% of the sample.

The cysteine opens and the phenylalanine closes a CDR3 of 14 amino acids. Here the CDR3 DNA is all that survives: 42 bases in frame from base 1. V loses 5 bases of germline sequence and J loses 8 bases, and the interval between the two ends is 17 bases. CDR1 and CDR2 are drawn from the germline V gene: SGHTA, FQGNSA. As for this clonotype: What antigen it recognizes has not been identified. No base-level quality is on record; no much larger clone is a single base apart.

This same sample was also taken into another study, of yellow fever vaccine responses in identical twins. Reported in the second study: The authors reported that the T cell response to vaccination in identical twins appeared partly convergent and partly personalized. In the study, vaccine-responding T cell clones were precisely tracked in identical twins.

The sequenced material came from CD4+ T cells sorted from blood. This sequence uses TRBV7-2 and TRBJ2-3; a confident D gene designation cannot be given. The clonotype originates from a woman between 18 and 29 years old in good health. Read as DNA, the sequence is TGTGCCAGCAGCCGCCAAACCCTGAGTGGTACGCAGTATTTT. Translated, it gives CASSRQTLSGTQYF. Beyond the CDR3, the reference TRBV7-2 and TRBJ2-3 genes provide the residues; the full variable domain reads: GAGVSQSPSNKVTEKGKDVELRCDPISGHTALYWYRQSLGQGLEFLIYFQGNSAPDKSGLPSDRFSAERTGGSVSTLTIQRTQQEDSAVYLCASSRQTLSGTQYFGPGTRLTVL.